The T cell receptor beta chain described here comes from a study of glioma-infiltrating T cells after dendritic cell vaccination (dated by TCRdb to about 2016). Background for the entire study: The cohort included 15 or so glioblastoma patients drawn from Phase I and II dendritic cell vaccination trials, of whom 9 were newly diagnosed and 6 had recurrent disease. Between the early 2000s and the early 2010s, the patients were given dendritic cell vaccination pulsed with autologous tumor lysate. The vaccine consisted of monocyte-derived dendritic cells cultured seven days with IL-4 and GM-CSF, then pulsed overnight with autologous tumor lysate. Three intradermal dendritic cell vaccine injections were administered to patients at biweekly intervals in the arm below the axilla. Deep sequencing of TCR beta CDR3 regions was used to quantify tumor-infiltrating lymphocyte content and compare tumor and blood repertoires in dendritic cell-vaccinated glioblastoma patients. Survival after dendritic cell vaccination was correlated with TCR sequencing metrics, including TIL content and tumor-blood repertoire overlap. Study-level results and caveats: Higher estimated pretreatment TIL content predicted longer time to progression and overall survival after dendritic cell vaccination. The three-group TCR overlap response model was characterized as speculative, and prospective validation of the model was stated to be required. The cohort was small and heterogeneous, only a few patients had full blood and tumor sets, and even fewer had initial-recurrent tumor pairs. No direct relationship between TCR clonality and survival was found, suggesting that a diverse polyclonal response may matter.

Comment on this clone: No cognate antigen has been identified for it. Nothing much larger sits one base from this clone, and base qualities are not available.

Patients were selected on the basis of adequate residual fresh-frozen tumor tissue and more than two years of available survival data. Although molecular status otherwise differed among the glioblastoma patients, no patient had an isocitrate dehydrogenase mutation. PBMC were collected before vaccination, two weeks after the third vaccination, and at tumor progression if tumor progression occurred. Genomic DNA was extracted with the Qiagen DNeasy Blood extraction Kit. The CDR3 covers 15 residues, taking in both the cysteine and the phenylalanine. Only the CDR3 part of the read is kept: 45 bases, read in frame from the first base. The junction carries 22 bases between V and J, which are trimmed by 10 bases and 3 bases respectively. CDR1 MDHEN and CDR2 SYDVKM were looked up in the germline V gene. Using the immunoSEQ assay, TCRB CDR3 regions were amplified from approximately 2 micrograms of genomic DNA, or from all available DNA when less than that was on hand. The multiplex PCR relied on 60 forward primers for TCR V beta segments and 13 reverse primers for J beta segments. To estimate reads per starting template, synthetic control templates were spiked into each sample at limiting dilution. The Illumina HiSeq System generated 87 bp sequencing reads. On the study's bioinformatics: PCR and sequencing errors were removed by merging closely related sequences with a nearest neighbor algorithm. TCR overlap was measured as the percentage of unique tumor TCR beta sequences also present in the same patient's peripheral blood. Here the immuneACCESS table is served through TCRdb, limited to in-frame sequences with V and J called. Missing clones are a known gap in these copies; in checked studies unresolved V genes cover under half, and the rest lacks a known reason. That table gives V, J and clone size, and the DNA gave D and trimming. The sample records about 96,000 clones, about 79% of which are singletons. The ten largest clones capture almost 6% of the sample.

This sequence was found in a human donor with glioblastoma. Specimen: blood, collected before dendritic cell vaccination. Recombination joined TRBV28 with TRBJ2-7; perhaps TRBD1 is the D gene, with 6 bases matching. The sequence in DNA is TGTGCCATCCTTTCATCGACAGGAAACCTCTACGAGCAGTACTTC. Its protein reads: CAILSSTGNLYEQYF. The full variable domain, with segments outside the CDR3 supplied by the reference TRBV28 and TRBJ2-7 proteins, appears as DVKVTQSSRYLVKRTGEKVFLECVQDMDHENMFWYRQDPGLGLRLIYFSYDVKMKEKGDIPEGYSVSREKKERFSLILESASTNQTSMYLCAILSSTGNLYEQYFGPGTRLTVT.